Each of the 2 T cell receptor beta chains below was sequenced from the same sample in a study of T-cell reconstitution after alpha-beta-depleted transplantation in children. Library preparation (for TCRbeta) was performed with unique molecular identifiers. TCRdb redid the calling of the PCR reads with MiXCR, one entry per CDR3 protein. The table includes roughly 300,000 distinct CDR3 sequences, under 14% detected once. The sample here was peripheral blood, taken 180 days after TCRalphabeta/CD19-depleted stem cell transplant. Receptor source: a male patient between 2 and 9 years old who had a stem cell transplant for chronic granulomatous disease, so the T cells may come from the graft donor.

This clonotype was seen ten or more times. The CDR3 loop is CASSYSPEEQYF. CDR3 bases: TGTGCCAGCAGTTACTCGCCAGAGGAGCAGTACTTC. The chain couples TRBV6-6 to TRBJ2-7; D gene unclear. The CDR3 contains 12 residues. Germline lookup yields CDR1 MNHNY and CDR2 SVGAGI (reference sequence). The V end was cut by 0 bases, the J end by 7 bases, with 7 bases between.

This chain uses TRBV12-3 or TRBV12-4 with TRBJ2-1; 7 nucleotides line up with TRBD2. The CDR3 covers 13 residues. V trimming: 6 bases; J trimming: 6 bases; junction bases outside the gene matches: 5. CDR3 DNA sequence: TGTGCCAGCAGGGGGGGGTCCCTCAATGAGCAGTTCTTC. As protein: CASRGGSLNEQFF.